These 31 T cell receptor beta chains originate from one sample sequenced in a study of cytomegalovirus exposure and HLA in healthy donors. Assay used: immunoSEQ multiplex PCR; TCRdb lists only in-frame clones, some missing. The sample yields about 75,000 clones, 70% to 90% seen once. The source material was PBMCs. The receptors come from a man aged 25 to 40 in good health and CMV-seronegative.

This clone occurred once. CDR3 sequence: CATSRRGAYEQYF. CDR3 bases: TGTGCCACCAGCAGAAGGGGCGCCTACGAGCAGTACTTC. This rearrangement joins TRBV15 to TRBJ2-7; a possible D gene is TRBD1 (5 bases). The CDR3 runs to 13 residues. Germline assignment: CDR1 LNHNV and CDR2 YYDKDF (reference sequence). V was trimmed by 2 bases and J by 2 bases, leaving 7 bases between them.

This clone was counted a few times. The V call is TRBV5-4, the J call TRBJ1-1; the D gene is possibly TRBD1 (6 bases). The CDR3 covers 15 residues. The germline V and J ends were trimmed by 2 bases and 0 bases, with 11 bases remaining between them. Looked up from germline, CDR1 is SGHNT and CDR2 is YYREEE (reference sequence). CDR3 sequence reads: CASSLKQGMNTEAFF. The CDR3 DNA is TGTGCCAGCAGCTTAAAACAGGGAATGAACACTGAAGCTTTCTTT. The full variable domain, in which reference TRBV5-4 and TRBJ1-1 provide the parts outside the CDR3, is ETGVTQSPTHLIKTRGQQVTLRCSSQSGHNTVSWYQQALGQGPQFIFQYYREEENGRGNFPPRFSGLQFPNYSSELNVNALELDDSALYLCASSLKQGMNTEAFFGQGTRLTVV.

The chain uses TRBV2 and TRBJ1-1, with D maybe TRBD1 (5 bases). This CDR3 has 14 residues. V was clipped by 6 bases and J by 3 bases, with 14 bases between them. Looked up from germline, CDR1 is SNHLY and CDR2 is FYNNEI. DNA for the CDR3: TGTGCCAGCAGGGCTCGGGGGGGGGACACTGAAGCTTTCTTT. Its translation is CASRARGGDTEAFF. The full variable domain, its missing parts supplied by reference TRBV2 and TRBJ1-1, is EPEVTQTPSHQVTQMGQEVILRCVPISNHLYFYWYRQILGQKVEFLVSFYNNEISEKSEIFDDQFSVERPDGSNFTLKIRSTKLEDSAMYFCASRARGGDTEAFFGQGTRLTVV.

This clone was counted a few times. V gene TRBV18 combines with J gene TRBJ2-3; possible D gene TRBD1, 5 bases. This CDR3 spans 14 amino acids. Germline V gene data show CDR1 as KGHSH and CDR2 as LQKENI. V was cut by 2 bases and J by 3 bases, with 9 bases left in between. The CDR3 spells CASSPVTVTDTQYF. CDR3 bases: TGTGCCAGCTCACCAGTGACAGTAACAGATACGCAGTATTTT.

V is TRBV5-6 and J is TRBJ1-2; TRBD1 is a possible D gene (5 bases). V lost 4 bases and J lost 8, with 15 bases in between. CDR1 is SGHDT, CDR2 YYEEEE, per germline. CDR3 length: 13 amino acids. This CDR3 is CASSLPQGEGYTF. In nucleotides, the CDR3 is TGTGCCAGCAGCCTGCCCCAGGGCGAGGGCTACACCTTC. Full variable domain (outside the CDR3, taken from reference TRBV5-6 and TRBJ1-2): DAGVTQSPTHLIKTRGQQVTLRCSPKSGHDTVSWYQQALGQGPQFIFQYYEEEERQRGNFPDRFSGHQFPNYSSELNVNALLLGDSALYLCASSLPQGEGYTFGSGTRLTVV.

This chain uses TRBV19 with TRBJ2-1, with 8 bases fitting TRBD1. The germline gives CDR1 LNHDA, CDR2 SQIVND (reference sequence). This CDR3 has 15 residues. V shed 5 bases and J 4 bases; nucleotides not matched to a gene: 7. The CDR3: CASSADRGYYNEQFF. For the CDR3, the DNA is TGTGCCAGTAGTGCCGACAGGGGATATTACAATGAGCAGTTCTTC. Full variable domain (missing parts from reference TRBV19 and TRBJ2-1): DGGITQSPKYLFRKEGQNVTLSCEQNLNHDAMYWYRQDPGQGLRLIYYSQIVNDFQKGDIAEGYSVSREKKESFPLTVTSAQKNPTAFYLCASSADRGYYNEQFFGPGTRLTVL.

The CDR3 region has the DNA TGTGCCAGCAGTGACGAGCGATCTAGCACAGATACGCAGTATTTT. This gives the protein CASSDERSSTDTQYF. The rearrangement uses TRBV2 and TRBJ2-3; D gene ambiguous. Trimming shortened V by 3 bases and J by 0 bases, and 10 bases separated the two germline ends. Germline values: CDR1 SNHLY, CDR2 FYNNEI. The CDR3 is made up of 15 amino acids. The whole variable domain, filled in from reference TRBV2 and TRBJ2-3, reads EPEVTQTPSHQVTQMGQEVILRCVPISNHLYFYWYRQILGQKVEFLVSFYNNEISEKSEIFDDQFSVERPDGSNFTLKIRSTKLEDSAMYFCASSDERSSTDTQYFGPGTRLTVL.

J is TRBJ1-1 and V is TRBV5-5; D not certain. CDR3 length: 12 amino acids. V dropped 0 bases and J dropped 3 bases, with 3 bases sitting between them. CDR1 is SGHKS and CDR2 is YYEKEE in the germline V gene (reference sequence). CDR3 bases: TGTGCCAGCAGCTTGGTAGACACTGAAGCTTTCTTT. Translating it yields CASSLVDTEAFF.

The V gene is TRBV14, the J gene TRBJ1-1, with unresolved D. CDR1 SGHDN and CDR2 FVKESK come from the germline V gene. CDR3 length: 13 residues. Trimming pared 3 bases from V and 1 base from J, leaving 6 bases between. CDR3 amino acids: CASSHLPNTEAFF. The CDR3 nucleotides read TGTGCCAGCAGCCATCTTCCGAACACTGAAGCTTTCTTT.

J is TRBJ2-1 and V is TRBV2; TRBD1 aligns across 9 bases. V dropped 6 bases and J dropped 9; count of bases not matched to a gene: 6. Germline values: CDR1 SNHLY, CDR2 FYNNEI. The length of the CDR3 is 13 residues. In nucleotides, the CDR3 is TGTGCCAGCAGGAGACAGGGGGGGAGTGAGCAGTTCTTC. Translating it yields CASRRQGGSEQFF.

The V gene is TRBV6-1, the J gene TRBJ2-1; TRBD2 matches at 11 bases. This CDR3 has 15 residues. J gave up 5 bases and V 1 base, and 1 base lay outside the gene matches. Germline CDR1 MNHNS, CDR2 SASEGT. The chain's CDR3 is CASSEGLAGNNEQFF. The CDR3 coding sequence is TGTGCCAGCAGTGAAGGACTAGCGGGGAACAATGAGCAGTTCTTC.

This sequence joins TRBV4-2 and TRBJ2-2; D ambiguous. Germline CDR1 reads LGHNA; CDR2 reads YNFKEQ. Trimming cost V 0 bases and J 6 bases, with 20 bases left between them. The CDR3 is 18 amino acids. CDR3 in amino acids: CASSQESQQSASPGELFF. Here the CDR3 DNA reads TGTGCCAGCAGCCAAGAATCTCAACAGTCGGCGTCACCCGGGGAGCTGTTTTTT.

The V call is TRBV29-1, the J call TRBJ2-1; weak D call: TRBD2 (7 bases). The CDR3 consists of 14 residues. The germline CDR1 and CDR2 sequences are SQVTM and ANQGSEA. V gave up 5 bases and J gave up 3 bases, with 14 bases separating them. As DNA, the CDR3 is TGCAGCGTTCTTAACGGGGGGCACTACAATGAGCAGTTCTTC. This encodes CSVLNGGHYNEQFF.

Here the CDR3 DNA reads TGTGCCAGCAGTTACGGACTGGGAAGCTCCTACGAGCAGTACTTC. It is translated as CASSYGLGSSYEQYF. V gene TRBV6-5 combines with J gene TRBJ2-7; maybe TRBD2 (5 bases). Per germline, CDR1 MNHEY and CDR2 SVGAGI. The CDR3 runs to 15 residues. The V and J ends lost 2 bases and 0 bases respectively, with 11 bases between them.

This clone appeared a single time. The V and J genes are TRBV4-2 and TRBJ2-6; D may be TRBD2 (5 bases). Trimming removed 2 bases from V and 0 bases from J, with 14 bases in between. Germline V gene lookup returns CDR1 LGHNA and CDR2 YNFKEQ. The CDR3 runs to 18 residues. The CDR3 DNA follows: TGTGCCAGCAGCCAATCGGGAACAGTCCTCTCTGGGGCCAACGTCCTGACTTTC. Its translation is CASSQSGTVLSGANVLTF.

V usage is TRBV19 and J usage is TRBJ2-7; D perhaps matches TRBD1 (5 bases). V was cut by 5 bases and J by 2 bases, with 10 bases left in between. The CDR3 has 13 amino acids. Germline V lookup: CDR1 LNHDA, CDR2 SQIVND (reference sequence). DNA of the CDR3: TGTGCCAGTAGTCAAACAGGCACCTACGAGCAGTACTTC. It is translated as CASSQTGTYEQYF.

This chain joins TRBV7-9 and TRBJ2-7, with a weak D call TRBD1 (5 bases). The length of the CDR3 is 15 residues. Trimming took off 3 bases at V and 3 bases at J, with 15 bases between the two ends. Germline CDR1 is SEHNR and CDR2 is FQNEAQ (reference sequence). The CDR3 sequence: CASSLGSTGNYEQYV. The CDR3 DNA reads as TGTGCCAGCAGCTTGGGTTCAACAGGTAACTACGAGCAGTACGTC.

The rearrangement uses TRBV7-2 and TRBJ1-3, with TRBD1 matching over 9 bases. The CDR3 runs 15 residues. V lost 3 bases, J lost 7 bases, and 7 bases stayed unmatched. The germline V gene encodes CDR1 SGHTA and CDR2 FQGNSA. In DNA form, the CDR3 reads TGTGCCAGCAGCTTGACCGGGACAGGGAGTAACACCATATATTTT. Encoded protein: CASSLTGTGSNTIYF.

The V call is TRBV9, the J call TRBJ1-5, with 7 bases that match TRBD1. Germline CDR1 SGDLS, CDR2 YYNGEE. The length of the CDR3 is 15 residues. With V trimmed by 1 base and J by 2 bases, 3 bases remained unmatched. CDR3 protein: CASSVTGARNQPQHF. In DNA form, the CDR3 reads TGTGCCAGCAGCGTAACAGGGGCCCGCAATCAGCCCCAGCATTTT.

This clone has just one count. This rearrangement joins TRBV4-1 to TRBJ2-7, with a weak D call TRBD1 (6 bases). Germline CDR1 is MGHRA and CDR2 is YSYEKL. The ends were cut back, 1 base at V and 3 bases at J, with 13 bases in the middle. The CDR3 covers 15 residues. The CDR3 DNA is TGCGCCAGCAGCCAAGCTGGCCGGACAGACTACGAGCAGTACTTC. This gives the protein CASSQAGRTDYEQYF.

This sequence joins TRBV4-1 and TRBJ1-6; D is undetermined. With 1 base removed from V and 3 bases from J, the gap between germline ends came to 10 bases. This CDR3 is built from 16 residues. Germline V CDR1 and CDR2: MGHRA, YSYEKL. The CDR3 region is CASSQVGGYYNSPLHF. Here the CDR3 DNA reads TGCGCCAGCAGCCAAGTTGGCGGTTACTATAATTCACCCCTCCACTTT.

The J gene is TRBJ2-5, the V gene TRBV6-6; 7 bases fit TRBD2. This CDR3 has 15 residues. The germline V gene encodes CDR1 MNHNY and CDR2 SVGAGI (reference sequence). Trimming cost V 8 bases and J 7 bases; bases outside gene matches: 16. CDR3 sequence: CASSPATGTTRTQYF. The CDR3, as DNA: TGTGCCAGCTCCCCGGCAACCGGGACTACCCGGACCCAGTACTTC.

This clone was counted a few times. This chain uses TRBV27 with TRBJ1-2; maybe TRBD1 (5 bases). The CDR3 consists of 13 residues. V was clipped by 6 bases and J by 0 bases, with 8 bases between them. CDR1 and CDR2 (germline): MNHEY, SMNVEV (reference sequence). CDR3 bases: TGTGCCAGCAGGGGACTAGCTAACTATGGCTACACCTTC. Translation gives CASRGLANYGYTF.

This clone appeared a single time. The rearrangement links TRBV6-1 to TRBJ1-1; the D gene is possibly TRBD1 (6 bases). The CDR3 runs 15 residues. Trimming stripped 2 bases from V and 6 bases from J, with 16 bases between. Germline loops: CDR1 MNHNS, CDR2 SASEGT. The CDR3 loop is CASSEPAGARAEAFF. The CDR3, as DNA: TGTGCCAGCAGTGAACCGGCGGGGGCGAGGGCTGAAGCTTTCTTT.

The CDR3 DNA follows: TGTGCCAGCAGCCCGAGGGAACAGGGCCCCTACGAGCAGTACTTC. Its translation is CASSPREQGPYEQYF. This rearrangement joins TRBV6-6 to TRBJ2-7; D may be TRBD1 (6 bases). Germline V CDR1 and CDR2: MNHNY, SVGAGI (reference sequence). Trimming removed 6 bases from V and 2 bases from J, with 17 bases in between. CDR3 length: 15 amino acids.

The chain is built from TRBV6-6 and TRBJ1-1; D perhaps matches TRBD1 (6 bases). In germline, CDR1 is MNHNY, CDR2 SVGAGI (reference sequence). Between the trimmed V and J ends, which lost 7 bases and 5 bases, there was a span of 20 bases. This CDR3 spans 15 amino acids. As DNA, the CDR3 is TGTGCCAGCAATACAGCACAGGGCGCGCGTACTGAAGCTTTCTTT. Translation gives CASNTAQGARTEAFF.

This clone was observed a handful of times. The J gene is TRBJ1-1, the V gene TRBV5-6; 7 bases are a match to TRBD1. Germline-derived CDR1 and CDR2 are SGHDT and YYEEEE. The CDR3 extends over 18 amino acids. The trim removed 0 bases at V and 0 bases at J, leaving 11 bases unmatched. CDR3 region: CASSLAYRDRSLNTEAFF. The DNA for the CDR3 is TGTGCCAGCAGCTTGGCCTACCGGGACAGAAGCTTGAACACTGAAGCTTTCTTT.

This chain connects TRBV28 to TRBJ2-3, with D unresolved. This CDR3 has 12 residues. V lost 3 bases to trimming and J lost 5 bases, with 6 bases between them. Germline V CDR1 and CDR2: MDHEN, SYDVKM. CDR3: CASSFPRDTQYF. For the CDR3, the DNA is TGTGCCAGCAGTTTCCCCCGAGATACGCAGTATTTT.

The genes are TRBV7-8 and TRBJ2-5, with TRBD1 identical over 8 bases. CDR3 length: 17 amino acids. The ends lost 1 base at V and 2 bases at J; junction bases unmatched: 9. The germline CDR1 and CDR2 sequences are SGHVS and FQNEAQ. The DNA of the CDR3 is TGTGCCAGCAGCTTAGTCATTTACCGGGACAGGCAAGAGACCCAGTACTTC. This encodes CASSLVIYRDRQETQYF.

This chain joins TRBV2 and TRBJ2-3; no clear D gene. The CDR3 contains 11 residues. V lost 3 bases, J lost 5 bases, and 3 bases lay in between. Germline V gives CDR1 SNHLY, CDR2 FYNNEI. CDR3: CASSDRDTQYF. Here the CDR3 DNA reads TGTGCCAGCAGTGATCGAGATACGCAGTATTTT.

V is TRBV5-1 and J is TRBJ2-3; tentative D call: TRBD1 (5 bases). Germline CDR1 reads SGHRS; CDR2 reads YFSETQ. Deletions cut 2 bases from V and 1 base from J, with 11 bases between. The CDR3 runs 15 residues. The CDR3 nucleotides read TGCGCCAGCAGCTTCGACAGACCGGGCACAGATACGCAGTATTTT. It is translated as CASSFDRPGTDTQYF.